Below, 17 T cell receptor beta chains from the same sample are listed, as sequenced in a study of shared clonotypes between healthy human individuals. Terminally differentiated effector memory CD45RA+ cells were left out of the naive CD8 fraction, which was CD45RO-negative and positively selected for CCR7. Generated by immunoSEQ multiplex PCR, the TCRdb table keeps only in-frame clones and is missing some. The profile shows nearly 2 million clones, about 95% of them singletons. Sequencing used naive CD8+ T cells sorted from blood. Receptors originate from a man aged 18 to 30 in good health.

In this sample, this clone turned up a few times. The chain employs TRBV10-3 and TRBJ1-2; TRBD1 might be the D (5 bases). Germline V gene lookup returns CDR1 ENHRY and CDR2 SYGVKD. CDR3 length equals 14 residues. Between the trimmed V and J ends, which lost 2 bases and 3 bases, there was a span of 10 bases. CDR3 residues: CAISEATGYYGYTF. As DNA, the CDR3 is TGTGCCATCAGTGAGGCTACAGGTTACTATGGCTACACCTTC.

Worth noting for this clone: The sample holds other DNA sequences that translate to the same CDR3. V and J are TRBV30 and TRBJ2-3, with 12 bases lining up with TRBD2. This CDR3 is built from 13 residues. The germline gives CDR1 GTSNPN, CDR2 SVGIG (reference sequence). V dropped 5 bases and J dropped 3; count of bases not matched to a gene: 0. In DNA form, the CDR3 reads TGTGCCTGGGGACTAGCGGGAACAGATACGCAGTATTTT. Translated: CAWGLAGTDTQYF.

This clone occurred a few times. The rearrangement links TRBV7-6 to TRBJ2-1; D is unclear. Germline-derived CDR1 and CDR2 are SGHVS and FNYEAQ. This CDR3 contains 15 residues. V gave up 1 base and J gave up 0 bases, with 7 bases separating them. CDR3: CASSLEADSYNEQFF. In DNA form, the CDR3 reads TGTGCCAGCAGCTTAGAGGCGGACTCCTACAATGAGCAGTTCTTC.

The CDR3 spells CASSQTGGADQPQHF. DNA of the CDR3: TGTGCCAGCAGCCAGACAGGGGGCGCGGATCAGCCCCAGCATTTT. This chain uses TRBV7-9 with TRBJ1-5, with 10 bases aligning to TRBD1. Germline V gene sequence: CDR1 SEHNR, CDR2 FQNEAQ (reference sequence). The V gene end was trimmed by 5 bases and the J gene end by 5 bases; junction bases not matched to a gene: 6. This CDR3 has 15 residues.

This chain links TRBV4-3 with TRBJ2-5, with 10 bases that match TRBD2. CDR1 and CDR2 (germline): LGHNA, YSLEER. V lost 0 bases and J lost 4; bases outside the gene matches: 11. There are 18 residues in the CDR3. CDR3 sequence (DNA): TGCGCCAGCAGCCAAGATGGTCCAGAGCGGGAGGGCTCAGAGACCCAGTACTTC. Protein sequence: CASSQDGPEREGSETQYF.

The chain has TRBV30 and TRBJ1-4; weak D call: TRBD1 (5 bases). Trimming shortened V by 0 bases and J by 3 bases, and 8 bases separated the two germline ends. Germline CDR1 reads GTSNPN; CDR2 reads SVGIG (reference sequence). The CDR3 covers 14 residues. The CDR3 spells CAWSVGASNEKLFF. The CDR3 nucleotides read TGTGCCTGGAGTGTAGGGGCCTCTAATGAAAAACTGTTTTTT.

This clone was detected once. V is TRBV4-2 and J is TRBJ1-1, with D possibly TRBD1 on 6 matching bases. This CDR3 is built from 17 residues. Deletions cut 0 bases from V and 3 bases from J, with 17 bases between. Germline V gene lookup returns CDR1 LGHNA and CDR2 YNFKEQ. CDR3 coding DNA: TGTGCCAGCAGCCAAGATGAAGCGGGGGCGGAGGACACTGAAGCTTTCTTT. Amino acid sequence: CASSQDEAGAEDTEAFF.

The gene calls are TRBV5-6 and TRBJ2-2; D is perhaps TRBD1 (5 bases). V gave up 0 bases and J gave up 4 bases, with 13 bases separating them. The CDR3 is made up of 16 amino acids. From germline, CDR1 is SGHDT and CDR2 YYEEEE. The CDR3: CASSLESQGPTGELFF. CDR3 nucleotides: TGTGCCAGCAGCTTGGAATCCCAGGGTCCCACCGGGGAGCTGTTTTTT.

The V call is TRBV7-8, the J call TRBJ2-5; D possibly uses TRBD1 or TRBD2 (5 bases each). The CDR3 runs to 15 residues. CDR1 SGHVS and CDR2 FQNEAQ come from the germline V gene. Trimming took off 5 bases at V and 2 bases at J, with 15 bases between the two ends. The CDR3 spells CASSPLSGRQETQYF. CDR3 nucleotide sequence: TGTGCCAGCAGCCCCCTATCGGGACGGCAAGAGACCCAGTACTTC. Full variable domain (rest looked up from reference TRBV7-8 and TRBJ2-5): GAGVSQSPRYKVAKRGQDVALRCDPISGHVSLFWYQQALGQGPEFLTYFQNEAQLDKSGLPSDRFFAERPEGSVSTLKIQRTQQEDSAVYLCASSPLSGRQETQYFGPGTRLLVL.

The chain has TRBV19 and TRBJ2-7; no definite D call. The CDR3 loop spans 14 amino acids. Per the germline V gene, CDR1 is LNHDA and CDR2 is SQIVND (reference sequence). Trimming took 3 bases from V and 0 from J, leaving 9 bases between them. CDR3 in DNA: TGTGCCAGTAGTATGCCAGCATACTCCTACGAGCAGTACTTC. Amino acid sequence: CASSMPAYSYEQYF. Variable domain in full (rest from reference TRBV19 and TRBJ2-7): DGGITQSPKYLFRKEGQNVTLSCEQNLNHDAMYWYRQDPGQGLRLIYYSQIVNDFQKGDIAEGYSVSREKKESFPLTVTSAQKNPTAFYLCASSMPAYSYEQYFGPGTRLTVT.

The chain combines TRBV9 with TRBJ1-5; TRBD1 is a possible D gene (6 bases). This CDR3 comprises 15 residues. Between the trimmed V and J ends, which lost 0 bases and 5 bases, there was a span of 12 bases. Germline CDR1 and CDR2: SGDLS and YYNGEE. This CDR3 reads CASSVEGGPHQPQHF. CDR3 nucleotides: TGTGCCAGCAGCGTAGAAGGGGGGCCCCATCAGCCCCAGCATTTT. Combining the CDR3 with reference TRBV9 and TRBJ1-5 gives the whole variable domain DSGVTQTPKHLITATGQRVTLRCSPRSGDLSVYWYQQSLDQGLQFLIQYYNGEERAKGNILERFSAQQFPDLHSELNLSSLELGDSALYFCASSVEGGPHQPQHFGDGTRLSIL.

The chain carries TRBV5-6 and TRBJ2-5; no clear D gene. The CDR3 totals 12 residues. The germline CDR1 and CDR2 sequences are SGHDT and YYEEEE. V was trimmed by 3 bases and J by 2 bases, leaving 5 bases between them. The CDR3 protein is CASSSLQETQYF. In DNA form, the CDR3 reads TGTGCCAGCAGCTCCCTACAAGAGACCCAGTACTTC.

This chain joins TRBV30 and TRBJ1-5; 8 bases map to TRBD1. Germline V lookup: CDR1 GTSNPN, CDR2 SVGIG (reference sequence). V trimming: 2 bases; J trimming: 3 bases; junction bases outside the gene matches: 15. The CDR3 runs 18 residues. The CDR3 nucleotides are TGTGCCTGGAGTCTGGTGGCCCTGCGGGGACAGGACAATCAGCCCCAGCATTTT. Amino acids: CAWSLVALRGQDNQPQHF.

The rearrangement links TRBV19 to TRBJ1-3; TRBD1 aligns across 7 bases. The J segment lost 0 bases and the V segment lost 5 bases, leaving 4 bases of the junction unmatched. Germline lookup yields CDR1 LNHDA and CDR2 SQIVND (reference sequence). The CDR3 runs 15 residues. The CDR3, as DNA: TGTGCCAGTAGTGACAGGGACGTCTCTGGAAACACCATATATTTT. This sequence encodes CASSDRDVSGNTIYF.

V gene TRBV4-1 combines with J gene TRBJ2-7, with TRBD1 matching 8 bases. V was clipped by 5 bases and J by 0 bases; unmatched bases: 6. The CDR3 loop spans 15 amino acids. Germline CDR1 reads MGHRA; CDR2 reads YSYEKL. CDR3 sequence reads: CASSTRQGHSYEQYF. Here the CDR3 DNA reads TGCGCCAGCAGCACCCGACAGGGGCACTCCTACGAGCAGTACTTC.

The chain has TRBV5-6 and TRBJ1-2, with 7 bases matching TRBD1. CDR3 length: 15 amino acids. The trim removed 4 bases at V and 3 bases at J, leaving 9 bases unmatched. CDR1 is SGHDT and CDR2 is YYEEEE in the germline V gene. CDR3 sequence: CASSQGVFPYYGYTF. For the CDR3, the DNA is TGTGCCAGCAGCCAGGGGGTCTTTCCCTACTATGGCTACACCTTC.

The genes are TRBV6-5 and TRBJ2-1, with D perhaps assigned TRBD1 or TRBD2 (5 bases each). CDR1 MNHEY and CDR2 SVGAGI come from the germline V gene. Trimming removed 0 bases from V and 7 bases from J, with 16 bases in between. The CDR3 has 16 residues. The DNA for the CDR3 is TGTGCCAGCAGTTACTCGATCGGGGAACGGACAAATGAGCAGTTCTTC. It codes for CASSYSIGERTNEQFF.